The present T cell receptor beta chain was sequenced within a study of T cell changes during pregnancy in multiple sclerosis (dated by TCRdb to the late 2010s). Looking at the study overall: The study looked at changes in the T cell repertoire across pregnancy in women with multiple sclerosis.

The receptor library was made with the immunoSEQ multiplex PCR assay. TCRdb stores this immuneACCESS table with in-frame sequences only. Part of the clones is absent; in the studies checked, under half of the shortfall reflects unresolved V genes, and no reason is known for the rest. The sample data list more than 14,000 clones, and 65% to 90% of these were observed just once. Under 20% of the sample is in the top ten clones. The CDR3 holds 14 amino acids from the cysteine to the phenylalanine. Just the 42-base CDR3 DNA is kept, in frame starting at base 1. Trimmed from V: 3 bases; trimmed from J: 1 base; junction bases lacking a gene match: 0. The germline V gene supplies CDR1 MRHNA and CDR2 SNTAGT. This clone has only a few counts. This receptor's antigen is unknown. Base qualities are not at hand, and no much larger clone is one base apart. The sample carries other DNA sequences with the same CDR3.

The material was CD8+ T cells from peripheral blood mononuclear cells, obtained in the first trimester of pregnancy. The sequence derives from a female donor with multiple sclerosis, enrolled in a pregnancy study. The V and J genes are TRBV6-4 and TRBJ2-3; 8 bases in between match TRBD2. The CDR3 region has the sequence CASSERGGTDTQYF. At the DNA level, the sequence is TGTGCCAGCAGTGAGCGGGGGGGCACAGATACGCAGTATTTT.